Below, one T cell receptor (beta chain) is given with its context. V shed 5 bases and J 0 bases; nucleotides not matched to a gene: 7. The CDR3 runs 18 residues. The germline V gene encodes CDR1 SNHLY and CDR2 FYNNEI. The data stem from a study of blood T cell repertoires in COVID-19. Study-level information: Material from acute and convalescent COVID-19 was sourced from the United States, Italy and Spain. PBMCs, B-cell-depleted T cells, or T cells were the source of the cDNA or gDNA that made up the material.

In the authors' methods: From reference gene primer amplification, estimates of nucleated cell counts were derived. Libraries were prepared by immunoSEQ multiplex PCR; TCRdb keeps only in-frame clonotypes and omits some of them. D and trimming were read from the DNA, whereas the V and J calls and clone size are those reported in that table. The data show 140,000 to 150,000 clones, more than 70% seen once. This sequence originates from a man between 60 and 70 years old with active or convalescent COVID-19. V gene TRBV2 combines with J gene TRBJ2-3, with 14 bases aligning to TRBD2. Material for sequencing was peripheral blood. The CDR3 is CASSRRLAGGLSTDTQYF. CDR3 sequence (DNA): TGTGCCAGCAGTCGAAGACTAGCGGGAGGGCTAAGCACAGATACGCAGTATTTT.